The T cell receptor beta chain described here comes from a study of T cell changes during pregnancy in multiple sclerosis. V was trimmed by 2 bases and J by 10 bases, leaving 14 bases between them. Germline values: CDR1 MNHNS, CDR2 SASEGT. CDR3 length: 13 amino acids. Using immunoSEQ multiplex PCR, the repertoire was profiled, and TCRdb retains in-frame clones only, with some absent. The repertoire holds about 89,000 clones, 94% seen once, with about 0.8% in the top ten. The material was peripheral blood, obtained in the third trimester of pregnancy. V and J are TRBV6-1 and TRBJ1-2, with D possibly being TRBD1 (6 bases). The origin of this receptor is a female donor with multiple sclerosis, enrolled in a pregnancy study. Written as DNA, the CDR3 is TGTGCCAGCAGTGAAAATCGCTACAGGGCCTACACCTTC. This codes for CASSENRYRAYTF.